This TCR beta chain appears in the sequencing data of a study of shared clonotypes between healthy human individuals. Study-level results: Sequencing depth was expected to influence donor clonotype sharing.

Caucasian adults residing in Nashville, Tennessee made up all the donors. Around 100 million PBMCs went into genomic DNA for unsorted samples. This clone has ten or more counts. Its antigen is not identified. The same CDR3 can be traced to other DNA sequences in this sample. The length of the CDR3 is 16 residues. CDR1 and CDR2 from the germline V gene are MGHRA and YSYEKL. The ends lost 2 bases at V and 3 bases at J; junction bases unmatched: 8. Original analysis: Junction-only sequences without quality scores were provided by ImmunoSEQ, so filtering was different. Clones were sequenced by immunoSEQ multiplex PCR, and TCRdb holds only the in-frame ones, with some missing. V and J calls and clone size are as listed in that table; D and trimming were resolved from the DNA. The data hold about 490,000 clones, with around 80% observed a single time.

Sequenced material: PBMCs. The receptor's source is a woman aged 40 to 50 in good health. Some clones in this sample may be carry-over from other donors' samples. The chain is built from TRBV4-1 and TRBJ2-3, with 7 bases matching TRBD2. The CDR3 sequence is CASSQRVGGKTDTQYF. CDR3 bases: TGCGCCAGCAGCCAACGCGTGGGAGGGAAGACAGATACGCAGTATTTT.